The 23 T cell receptor beta chains below come from one sample, sequenced in a study of blood T cell repertoires in COVID-19. TCRdb's copy holds only in-frame clones and misses some; the assay was immunoSEQ multiplex PCR. The table includes over 200,000 clones, roughly 80% detected once. Input material: peripheral blood. These receptors came from a human donor in a cohort sampled during active COVID-19.

This sequence joins TRBV7-2 and TRBJ2-7, with D possibly matching TRBD2 (6 bases). The CDR3 totals 15 residues. The germline gives CDR1 SGHTA, CDR2 FQGNSA. The V end was cut by 5 bases, the J end by 6 bases, with 20 bases between. This CDR3 reads CASSPGRAGHGEQYF. The CDR3 nucleotides read TGTGCCAGCAGCCCAGGAAGGGCGGGGCACGGCGAGCAGTACTTC.

CDR3 residues: CASSPGQHQTQYF. CDR3 nucleotide sequence: TGTGCCAGCTCACCGGGACAGCACCAGACCCAGTACTTC. The genes are TRBV18 and TRBJ2-5; 7 nucleotides match TRBD1. The germline V gene has CDR1 KGHSH and CDR2 LQKENI. V lost 3 bases and J lost 6; bases outside the gene matches: 4. The CDR3 length is 13 residues.

The chain recombines TRBV27 with TRBJ1-5; TRBD1 agrees at 8 bases. This CDR3 comprises 14 residues. The germline V gene encodes CDR1 MNHEY and CDR2 SMNVEV (reference sequence). The J segment lost 16 bases and the V segment lost 5 bases, leaving 16 bases of the junction unmatched. This CDR3 reads CASSPLGQGSVPHF. The CDR3 DNA reads TGTGCCAGCAGTCCCCTCGGACAGGGTTCGGTCCCACATTTT.

In its sample, this clone was seen a few times. The chain has TRBV28 and TRBJ1-1, with 9 positions matching TRBD1. Germline loops: CDR1 MDHEN, CDR2 SYDVKM. V gave up 5 bases and J gave up 9 bases; unmatched junction bases: 4. The CDR3 consists of 12 residues. CDR3 amino acids: CASSLGQGKAFF. Here the CDR3 DNA reads TGTGCCAGCAGTCTCGGACAGGGGAAAGCTTTCTTT.

CDR3 amino acids: CASSRLALSTDTQYF. DNA of the CDR3: TGTGCCAGCAGCAGACTAGCCCTTAGCACAGATACGCAGTATTTT. V usage is TRBV11-2 and J usage is TRBJ2-3; 7 nucleotides match TRBD2. Germline V gene lookup returns CDR1 SGHAT and CDR2 FQNNGV. The trim removed 5 bases at V and 0 bases at J, leaving 5 bases unmatched. The CDR3 has 15 amino acids. Based on the CDR3 plus reference TRBV11-2 and TRBJ2-3, the full variable domain is EAGVAQSPRYKIIEKRQSVAFWCNPISGHATLYWYQQILGQGPKLLIQFQNNGVVDDSQLPKDRFSAERLKGVDSTLKIQPAKLEDSAVYLCASSRLALSTDTQYFGPGTRLTVL.

Notes on this clone: Other DNA sequences in this sample translate to the same CDR3. The V call is TRBV4-3, the J call TRBJ1-5; D gene uncertain. V lost 0 bases and J 1 base, leaving 7 bases between the germline ends. Germline CDR1 reads LGHNA; CDR2 reads YSLEER. The CDR3 is 15 amino acids. The CDR3: CASSQDGGSNQPQHF. CDR3 bases: TGCGCCAGCAGCCAAGATGGCGGGAGCAATCAGCCCCAGCATTTT.

As concerns this clone: This sample also contains other DNA sequences that code for the same CDR3. The chain couples TRBV28 to TRBJ2-6; possible D gene TRBD2, 5 bases. The CDR3 is 15 amino acids. V gave up 6 bases and J gave up 0 bases, with 9 bases separating them. CDR1 is MDHEN and CDR2 is SYDVKM in the germline V gene. The CDR3 bases are TGTGCCAGCAGCAGCGGAGGCTCTGGGGCCAACGTCCTGACTTTC. It specifies CASSSGGSGANVLTF.

This clone has a handful of counts. The chain carries TRBV7-6 and TRBJ2-5, with D perhaps matching TRBD1 (6 bases). The germline CDR1 and CDR2 sequences are SGHVS and FNYEAQ. The CDR3 totals 14 residues. The ends were cut back, 6 bases at V and 1 base at J, with 12 bases in the middle. This chain's CDR3 is CASSSGTTQETQYF. CDR3 coding DNA: TGTGCCAGCAGTTCCGGGACAACCCAAGAGACCCAGTACTTC.

The rearrangement joins TRBV7-8 to TRBJ2-7, with 8 bases that match TRBD2. This CDR3 has 17 residues. Per germline, CDR1 SGHVS and CDR2 FQNEAQ. J lost 5 bases, V lost 1 base, and 13 bases had no gene match. The chain's CDR3 is CASSLVAFGREGHEQYF. The CDR3 DNA is TGTGCCAGCAGCTTAGTCGCTTTTGGACGGGAGGGCCACGAGCAGTACTTC. Complete variable domain (other parts from reference TRBV7-8 and TRBJ2-7): GAGVSQSPRYKVAKRGQDVALRCDPISGHVSLFWYQQALGQGPEFLTYFQNEAQLDKSGLPSDRFFAERPEGSVSTLKIQRTQQEDSAVYLCASSLVAFGREGHEQYFGPGTRLTVT.

The gene calls are TRBV13 and TRBJ2-7, with a possible D match to TRBD2 (5 bases). The CDR3 is made up of 14 amino acids. The V and J ends lost 3 bases and 3 bases respectively, with 12 bases between them. Germline V lookup: CDR1 PRHDT, CDR2 FYEKMQ (reference sequence). This CDR3 is CASSFQGSSYEQYF. The DNA for the CDR3 is TGTGCCAGCAGCTTCCAAGGGAGCAGCTACGAGCAGTACTTC.

The V and J genes are TRBV6-1 and TRBJ1-1, with 9 bases identical to TRBD1. The junction had 3 bases not matched to a gene; V was cut back by 3 bases and J by 4 bases. This CDR3 is built from 14 residues. The germline V gene encodes CDR1 MNHNS and CDR2 SASEGT. The CDR3 here is CASSDATGGTEAFF. The CDR3, as DNA: TGTGCCAGCAGTGACGCGACAGGGGGCACTGAAGCTTTCTTT.

The chain combines TRBV28 with TRBJ2-2; weak D call: TRBD1 (5 bases). The V gene lost 7 bases and the J gene lost 1 base, with 16 bases spanning the gap. This CDR3 spans 16 amino acids. Germline CDR1 and CDR2: MDHEN and SYDVKM. The CDR3 bases are TGTGCCAGCACCCCCCCGGCAGGGTTGAACACCGGGGAGCTGTTTTTT. Encoded protein: CASTPPAGLNTGELFF. Full variable domain (outside the CDR3, taken from reference TRBV28 and TRBJ2-2): DVKVTQSSRYLVKRTGEKVFLECVQDMDHENMFWYRQDPGLGLRLIYFSYDVKMKEKGDIPEGYSVSREKKERFSLILESASTNQTSMYLCASTPPAGLNTGELFFGEGSRLTVL.

The gene calls are TRBV30 and TRBJ2-1; possible D gene TRBD2, 5 bases. This CDR3 has 13 residues. Trimming removed 0 bases from V and 4 bases from J, with 7 bases in between. CDR1 GTSNPN and CDR2 SVGIG come from the germline V gene (reference sequence). CDR3 protein: CAWSVRGYNEQFF. DNA of the CDR3: TGTGCCTGGAGTGTGAGAGGGTACAATGAGCAGTTCTTC.

The V call is TRBV19, the J call TRBJ1-6, with TRBD1 identical over 7 bases. CDR1 LNHDA and CDR2 SQIVND come from the germline V gene (reference sequence). V lost 2 bases and J lost 8; bases outside the gene matches: 3. The CDR3 loop spans 14 amino acids. This CDR3 reads CASSITGVDSPLHF. CDR3 DNA: TGTGCCAGTAGTATAACAGGGGTTGATTCACCCCTCCACTTT.

On this clone: The junction and the germline gene differ at one end; a read error may be behind it. This chain joins TRBV7-3 and TRBJ2-2; 13 positions agree with TRBD2. The CDR3 is 15 amino acids. Germline V gene lookup returns CDR1 SGHTA and CDR2 FQGTGA. The CDR3 sequence: CASSITSGRAGELFF. DNA for the CDR3: TGTGCCAGCAGCATAACTAGCGGGAGGGCCGGGGAGCTGTTTTTT.

V gene TRBV5-1 combines with J gene TRBJ2-7, with TRBD1 as a possible D gene (6 bases). V lost 3 bases, J lost 2 bases, and 12 bases lay in between. The CDR3 length is 14 residues. From germline, CDR1 is SGHRS and CDR2 YFSETQ. The CDR3 region is CASSSGTWTYEQYF. Here the CDR3 DNA reads TGCGCCAGCAGCTCGGGGACATGGACCTACGAGCAGTACTTC. Full variable domain (rest looked up from reference TRBV5-1 and TRBJ2-7): KAGVTQTPRYLIKTRGQQVTLSCSPISGHRSVSWYQQTPGQGLQFLFEYFSETQRNKGNFPGRFSGRQFSNSRSEMNVSTLELGDSALYLCASSSGTWTYEQYFGPGTRLTVT.

This sequence joins TRBV6-5 and TRBJ1-5; tentatively, D is TRBD1 (6 bases). CDR3 length equals 14 residues. Germline V gives CDR1 MNHEY, CDR2 SVGAGI. Trimming left V 2 bases short and J 6 bases short, with 11 bases between. This CDR3 reads CASSYGGSGQPQHF. CDR3 in DNA: TGTGCCAGCAGTTACGGGGGCTCAGGTCAGCCCCAGCATTTT.

The chain uses TRBV6-1 and TRBJ1-3; D ambiguous. Germline assignment: CDR1 MNHNS and CDR2 SASEGT. V was cut by 1 base and J by 1 base, with 17 bases left in between. The CDR3 is 18 residues long. CDR3 amino acids: CASSEVATVLPSGNTIYF. DNA of the CDR3: TGTGCCAGCAGTGAAGTGGCAACAGTGCTCCCGTCTGGAAACACCATATATTTT.

J is TRBJ1-2 and V is TRBV4-2, with 8 bases lining up with TRBD1. Per the germline V gene, CDR1 is LGHNA and CDR2 is YNFKEQ. V lost 0 bases and J lost 8; bases outside the gene matches: 11. The CDR3 loop spans 16 amino acids. This CDR3 reads CASSQEVETGVQGYTF. The CDR3 nucleotides read TGTGCCAGCAGCCAAGAAGTTGAGACAGGGGTCCAGGGCTACACCTTC.

The CDR3 sequence is CASSGGAKNIQYF. As DNA, the CDR3 is TGTGCCAGCAGCGGAGGAGCCAAAAACATTCAGTACTTC. The chain carries TRBV28 and TRBJ2-4; D possibly corresponds to TRBD2 (5 bases). From germline, CDR1 is MDHEN and CDR2 SYDVKM. This CDR3 comprises 13 residues. The V end lost 6 bases, the J end lost 0 bases, and 6 bases lay between the germline ends. Based on the CDR3 plus reference TRBV28 and TRBJ2-4, the full variable domain is DVKVTQSSRYLVKRTGEKVFLECVQDMDHENMFWYRQDPGLGLRLIYFSYDVKMKEKGDIPEGYSVSREKKERFSLILESASTNQTSMYLCASSGGAKNIQYFGAGTRLSVL.

CDR3 sequence reads: CASSSARDSQETQYF. In DNA, the CDR3 is TGTGCCAGCAGTTCAGCGCGGGACAGCCAAGAGACCCAGTACTTC. V gene TRBV6-6 combines with J gene TRBJ2-5; TRBD1 might be the D (7 bases). CDR3 length: 15 amino acids. CDR1 is MNHNY, CDR2 SVGAGI, per germline (reference sequence). V was shortened by 4 bases and J by 1 base, with 13 bases between the two germline ends.

This clone has just one count. CDR3 sequence reads: CASSNAGQGTHEQYF. In nucleotides, the CDR3 is TGTGCCAGTAGTAATGCGGGACAGGGGACCCACGAGCAGTACTTC. The V gene is TRBV19, the J gene TRBJ2-7; TRBD1 agrees at 10 bases. Per germline, CDR1 LNHDA and CDR2 SQIVND (reference sequence). The length of the CDR3 is 15 residues. The V segment lost 4 bases and the J segment 5 bases; nucleotides outside the gene matches: 8.

This chain connects TRBV27 to TRBJ1-1; 9 positions match TRBD1. The CDR3 is made up of 16 amino acids. V dropped 5 bases and J dropped 5; count of bases not matched to a gene: 12. CDR1 is MNHEY, CDR2 SMNVEV, per germline (reference sequence). Here the CDR3 DNA reads TGTGCCAGCAGTCGGCAACAGGGGGCGCTGGGAACTGAAGCTTTCTTT. Residues: CASSRQQGALGTEAFF.